A selection of T cell receptor beta chains follows, all from one sample in a study of cytomegalovirus exposure and HLA in healthy donors. Data came from immunoSEQ multiplex PCR; TCRdb stores just in-frame clones and leaves some out. The sample has about 100,000 clones; roughly 78% are singletons. Sequencing was performed on PBMCs. All receptors come from a man aged 25-45 years in good health and CMV-seronegative. Both conserved end residues are part of each CDR3. A D gene is named only where the DNA matches it firmly. A clone size is listed for some rows: how often the clone was seen (once, few, many), or a class if it is expanded.

clone_size	v_call	j_call	d_call	cdr3_aa	cdr3_nt
-	TRBV30	TRBJ2-7	-	CAWAWRGYEQYF	TGTGCCTGGGCCTGGAGGGGCTACGAGCAGTACTTC
-	TRBV4-3	TRBJ1-2	-	CASSPSGHLNYGYTF	TGCGCCAGCAGCCCTTCGGGACACCTAAACTATGGCTACACCTTC
-	TRBV7-2	TRBJ1-1	-	CASSLKLGEAFF	TGTGCCAGCAGCTTGAAACTCGGTGAAGCTTTCTTT
once	TRBV7-8	TRBJ1-3	TRBD1	CASSAPGTGESTIYF	TGTGCCAGCAGCGCCCCGGGGACAGGCGAATCCACCATATATTTT
-	TRBV1	TRBJ1-5	-	CTSSQDHRGFGNQPQHF	TGCACCAGCAGCCAAGATCACAGGGGCTTCGGCAATCAGCCCCAGCATTTT
few	TRBV29-1	TRBJ1-2	TRBD1	CSVRQGAWYGYTF	TGCAGCGTTCGACAGGGGGCCTGGTATGGCTACACCTTC
-	TRBV9	TRBJ2-3	TRBD1	CASSVYSRGLTDTQYF	TGTGCCAGCAGCGTATATTCCAGGGGGCTCACAGATACGCAGTATTTT
few	TRBV5-1	TRBJ2-5	-	CASSVGSEETQYF	TGCGCCAGCAGCGTCGGAAGCGAAGAGACCCAGTACTTC
-	TRBV7-9	TRBJ2-6	-	CASSLDFGANVLTF	TGTGCCAGCAGCTTAGACTTCGGGGCCAACGTCCTGACTTTC
-	TRBV4-1	TRBJ2-3	-	CASSGGATDTQYF	TGCGCCAGTTCGGGGGGCGCCACAGATACGCAGTATTTT
-	TRBV9	TRBJ2-6	TRBD1	CASSPPWGTGGSGANVLTF	TGTGCCAGCAGCCCCCCGTGGGGGACAGGGGGATCTGGGGCCAACGTCCTGACTTTC
-	TRBV7-2	TRBJ2-7	-	CASSLHGQNIYEQYF	TGTGCCAGCAGCTTACACGGACAGAATATCTACGAGCAGTACTTC
-	TRBV5-8	TRBJ1-1	TRBD1	CASRQTGSLNTEAFF	TGTGCCAGCAGACAGACAGGGAGCTTGAACACTGAAGCTTTCTTT
-	TRBV29-1	TRBJ1-1	-	CSVEDPRLAANTEAFF	TGCAGCGTTGAAGATCCTAGATTGGCGGCGAACACTGAAGCTTTCTTT
-	TRBV5-1	TRBJ2-3	-	CASSELTASTDTQYF	TGCGCCAGCAGCGAGCTGACAGCAAGCACAGATACGCAGTATTTT
-	TRBV30	TRBJ2-6	TRBD1	CAWRGQGPGANVLTF	TGTGCCTGGAGGGGACAGGGGCCTGGGGCCAACGTCCTGACTTTC
-	TRBV6-5	TRBJ1-3	-	CASSYSVGGSGNTIYF	TGTGCCAGCAGTTACTCGGTGGGGGGCTCTGGAAACACCATATATTTT
few	TRBV7-2	TRBJ2-2	TRBD1	CASSLVWTGVTGELFF	TGTGCCAGCAGCTTAGTGTGGACAGGGGTCACCGGGGAGCTGTTTTTT
-	TRBV29-1	TRBJ2-2	TRBD1	CSGGQGVAGELFF	TGCAGCGGTGGACAGGGGGTCGCCGGGGAGCTGTTTTTT
-	TRBV7-3	TRBJ2-3	-	CASSPAGNTQYF	TGTGCCAGCAGCCCTGCCGGGAATACGCAGTATTTT
-	TRBV5-1	TRBJ2-1	TRBD2	CASSLLGTSGSNEQFF	TGCGCCAGCAGCTTGTTGGGGACTAGCGGGAGTAATGAGCAGTTCTTC
-	TRBV7-2	TRBJ1-2	-	CASVRDLGGYTF	TGTGCCAGCGTCAGGGATCTGGGTGGCTACACCTTC
-	TRBV2	TRBJ1-2	TRBD1	CASSVHGGTGGDRYGYTF	TGTGCCAGCAGTGTCCACGGTGGGACAGGGGGGGACCGCTATGGCTACACCTTC
-	TRBV27	TRBJ1-6	-	CASSLQNSPLHF	TGTGCCAGCAGTCTTCAGAATTCACCCCTCCACTTT
-	TRBV7-6	TRBJ1-1	-	CASSFLVSTEAFF	TGTGCCAGCAGCTTTTTAGTGAGCACTGAAGCTTTCTTT
-	TRBV28	TRBJ2-7	-	CASSLPTEYEQYF	TGTGCCAGCAGTCTCCCGACAGAATACGAGCAGTACTTC
-	TRBV30	TRBJ2-5	TRBD2	CAWSTGLAGGTNF	TGTGCCTGGAGTACGGGACTAGCGGGAGGGACGAACTTC
-	TRBV15	TRBJ1-2	TRBD1	CATSILGQGEVGYTF	TGTGCCACCAGCATCCTGGGACAGGGGGAAGTTGGCTACACCTTC
-	TRBV4-3	TRBJ1-4	TRBD1	CASSQDSRAGGEKLFF	TGCGCCAGCAGCCAAGATTCGCGGGCAGGGGGGGAAAAACTGTTTTTT
-	TRBV5-4	TRBJ2-5	TRBD1	CASSVGQERRETQYF	TGTGCCAGCAGCGTCGGACAGGAAAGGAGGGAGACCCAGTACTTC
once	TRBV12-5	TRBJ2-1	TRBD2	CASGTRLAGNEQFF	TGTGCTAGTGGCACCAGACTAGCGGGGAATGAGCAGTTCTTC
-	TRBV4-2	TRBJ2-3	TRBD2	CASSQDGLAGGSDTQYF	TGTGCCAGCAGCCAAGACGGACTAGCGGGAGGGTCAGATACGCAGTATTTT
-	TRBV7-9	TRBJ2-7	-	CASSSYQGAYEQYF	TGTGCCAGCAGCTCCTACCAAGGAGCCTACGAGCAGTACTTC
-	TRBV9	TRBJ1-4	TRBD1	CASSATGGGEKLFF	TGTGCCAGCAGCGCGACAGGGGGAGGTGAAAAACTGTTTTTT
-	TRBV5-4	TRBJ2-1	TRBD2	CASSQGGSGGGEQFF	TGTGCCAGCAGTCAGGGGGGTAGCGGGGGGGGTGAGCAGTTCTTC
-	TRBV11-2	TRBJ2-7	-	CASSLSNSYEQYF	TGTGCCAGCAGCTTATCTAATAGCTACGAGCAGTACTTC
-	TRBV4-1	TRBJ1-2	TRBD1	CASSRDSVMPGSYGYTF	TGCGCCAGCAGCCGGGACAGCGTGATGCCGGGGAGCTATGGCTACACCTTC
once	TRBV25-1	TRBJ1-4	-	CASSGRTAGDEKLFF	TGTGCCAGCAGTGGGAGAACAGCGGGGGATGAAAAACTGTTTTTT
few	TRBV27	TRBJ1-3	-	CASSFSGVGNTIYF	TGTGCCAGCAGTTTTTCAGGGGTTGGAAACACCATATATTTT
-	TRBV30	TRBJ2-3	-	CAWSTGADTQYF	TGTGCCTGGAGTACGGGGGCAGATACGCAGTATTTT
-	TRBV30	TRBJ1-1	-	CAWQEATEAFF	TGTGCCTGGCAGGAGGCAACTGAAGCTTTCTTT
-	TRBV5-6	TRBJ2-2	TRBD2	CASSWAPPSGRWTGELFF	TGTGCCAGCAGCTGGGCCCCCCCTAGCGGGAGGTGGACCGGGGAGCTGTTTTTT
-	TRBV25-1	TRBJ2-3	-	CALSRRDTQYF	TGTGCCCTATCCCGAAGAGATACGCAGTATTTT
-	TRBV2	TRBJ2-5	TRBD2	CASSASGETQYF	TGTGCCAGCAGCGCTAGCGGGGAGACCCAGTACTTC
once	TRBV7-8	TRBJ2-2	TRBD1	CASSSLRFRGLPGELFF	TGTGCCAGCAGCAGTTTGCGTTTCAGGGGGCTCCCCGGGGAGCTGTTTTTT
-	TRBV7-9	TRBJ2-7	-	CASSPYAGSGEQYF	TGTGCCAGCAGCCCCTATGCGGGGTCCGGCGAGCAGTACTTC
-	TRBV6-6	TRBJ1-2	-	CASSYVGSGYTF	TGTGCCAGCAGTTACGTCGGGTCTGGCTACACCTTC
-	TRBV5-6	TRBJ1-4	-	CASSSQKRGGEKLFF	TGTGCCAGCAGCTCGCAAAAGCGGGGGGGAGAAAAACTGTTTTTT
-	TRBV5-1	TRBJ2-7	TRBD1	CASSRDRGGYEQYF	TGCGCCAGCAGCCGGGACAGGGGTGGTTACGAGCAGTACTTC
-	TRBV2	TRBJ2-3	-	CASSTRGAGLTDTQYF	TGTGCCAGCAGTACACGGGGAGCAGGCCTCACAGATACGCAGTATTTT
-	TRBV7-8	TRBJ1-5	-	CASSPTRVSNQPQHF	TGTGCCAGCAGCCCTACCAGGGTTAGCAATCAGCCCCAGCATTTT
-	TRBV6-5	TRBJ2-7	-	CASSYSESGSYEQYF	TGTGCCAGCAGTTACTCAGAATCAGGATCCTACGAGCAGTACTTC
-	TRBV10-3	TRBJ2-5	-	CAISDWDISETQYF	TGTGCCATCAGTGATTGGGACATTTCGGAGACCCAGTACTTC
-	TRBV28	TRBJ1-3	TRBD1	CASSLTPGGALRNTIYF	TGTGCCAGCAGTTTAACCCCAGGGGGCGCGTTGAGAAACACCATATATTTT
-	TRBV4-1	TRBJ2-1	TRBD1	CASSQDYTGGSEQFF	TGCGCCAGCAGCCAAGATTACACAGGGGGCAGTGAGCAGTTCTTC